The 13 T cell receptor beta chains given below trace back to one sample, sequenced in a study of blood T cell repertoires in COVID-19. Profiling relied on immunoSEQ multiplex PCR, and the TCRdb table lists in-frame clones only, not all of them. The sample carries some 140,000 clones, 70% to 85% recorded once. Sequenced sample: peripheral blood. Receptor source: a man in his fifties or sixties who had recovered from COVID-19.

The chain is built from TRBV18 and TRBJ2-5, with 8 bases lining up with TRBD1. This CDR3 region has 15 residues. Unmatched junction bases numbered 7, after V lost 3 bases and J lost 4 bases. CDR1 is KGHSH and CDR2 is LQKENI in the germline V gene. The CDR3 loop reads CASSPPGQGGETQYF. The CDR3 DNA follows: TGTGCCAGCTCACCTCCCGGACAGGGCGGAGAGACCCAGTACTTC.

The V call is TRBV7-3, the J call TRBJ1-1; 9 bases map to TRBD1. The germline V gene has CDR1 SGHTA and CDR2 FQGTGA. V shed 1 base, J shed 1 base, and the junction held 1 base outside the gene matches. CDR3 size: 15 residues. The CDR3 sequence: CASSLMGQGNTEAFF. CDR3 DNA: TGTGCCAGCAGCTTAATGGGACAGGGGAACACTGAAGCTTTCTTT.

This chain uses TRBV27 with TRBJ1-1; D unclear. V dropped 2 bases and J dropped 3 bases, with 7 bases sitting between them. The germline V gene has CDR1 MNHEY and CDR2 SMNVEV (reference sequence). The CDR3 is made up of 13 amino acids. In nucleotides, the CDR3 is TGTGCCAGCAGTTTAGGAGCGGACACTGAAGCTTTCTTT. Residues: CASSLGADTEAFF.

V gene TRBV29-1 combines with J gene TRBJ2-7, with no clear D. CDR1 SQVTM and CDR2 ANQGSEA come from the germline V gene. This CDR3 region has 11 residues. V was trimmed by 2 bases and J by 0 bases, leaving 2 bases between them. CDR3 in amino acids: CSVELSYEQYF. The CDR3 DNA follows: TGCAGCGTTGAACTCTCCTACGAGCAGTACTTC.

V gene TRBV29-1 combines with J gene TRBJ1-2, with 11 bases that match TRBD1. Germline loops: CDR1 SQVTM, CDR2 ANQGSEA. This CDR3 comprises 13 residues. Trimming at V came to 7 bases and at J to 2 bases, leaving 3 bases not matched to a gene. CDR3 sequence (DNA): TGCAGCGGAGGGGACAGGGGGAACTATGGCTACACCTTC. As protein: CSGGDRGNYGYTF.

V usage is TRBV20-1 and J usage is TRBJ1-4; D gene unclear. V was shortened by 6 bases and J by 3 bases, with 5 bases between the two germline ends. Germline lookup yields CDR1 DFQATT and CDR2 SNEGSKA (reference sequence). The CDR3 is made up of 11 amino acids. CDR3 DNA sequence: TGCAGTGCGCGGCCTAATGAAAAACTGTTTTTT. It yields the protein CSARPNEKLFF.

This chain joins TRBV7-8 and TRBJ1-5, with D maybe TRBD1 (5 bases). Trimming shortened V by 1 base and J by 3 bases, and 10 bases separated the two germline ends. The CDR3 loop spans 15 amino acids. Per germline, CDR1 SGHVS and CDR2 FQNEAQ. CDR3 DNA sequence: TGTGCCAGCAGCTTAGGGGGCTGGAACAATCAGCCCCAGCATTTT. It yields the protein CASSLGGWNNQPQHF.

The chain links TRBV5-1 to TRBJ1-4, with D hard to call. V was shortened by 4 bases and J by 6 bases, with 16 bases between the two germline ends. Germline CDR1 SGHRS, CDR2 YFSETQ. The CDR3 runs 15 residues. CDR3 DNA sequence: TGCGCCAGCAGCCCGAGGGCAGGCCTCGATGAAAAACTGTTTTTT. Protein: CASSPRAGLDEKLFF.

This clone was recorded only once. J is TRBJ2-5 and V is TRBV18, with D possibly matching TRBD1 (5 bases). V lost 4 bases and J 4 bases, leaving 10 bases between the germline ends. This CDR3 is built from 13 residues. CDR1 and CDR2 from the germline V gene are KGHSH and LQKENI. CDR3 in amino acids: CASSLSRGETQYF. In DNA, the CDR3 is TGTGCCAGCTCACTCTCTAGGGGAGAGACCCAGTACTTC.

In its sample, this clone was seen once. The chain combines TRBV6-6 with TRBJ1-3, with a tentative D call TRBD1 (6 bases). The CDR3 has 13 residues. Germline lookup yields CDR1 MNHNY and CDR2 SVGAGI (reference sequence). V lost 4 bases to trimming and J lost 4 bases, with 8 bases between them. The CDR3 reads CASSFGQGNTIYF. In DNA, the CDR3 is TGTGCCAGCAGTTTCGGACAGGGAAACACCATATATTTT.

The chain carries TRBV28 and TRBJ2-1, with 8 bases identical to TRBD2. Trimming cost V 6 bases and J 5 bases; bases outside gene matches: 3. Germline CDR1 reads MDHEN; CDR2 reads SYDVKM. There are 13 residues in the CDR3. The CDR3 protein is CASSGGANNEQFF. The DNA of the CDR3 is TGTGCCAGCAGCGGGGGGGCGAACAATGAGCAGTTCTTC.

The V gene is TRBV18, the J gene TRBJ1-1; 7 bases line up with TRBD1. The CDR3 runs to 13 residues. Per germline, CDR1 KGHSH and CDR2 LQKENI. V shed 4 bases and J 4 bases; nucleotides not matched to a gene: 3. The CDR3 here is CASSQTGVTEAFF. CDR3 nucleotides: TGTGCCAGCTCACAAACAGGGGTCACTGAAGCTTTCTTT.

This clone is a singleton in its sample. The V gene is TRBV28, the J gene TRBJ2-4, with 8 bases that match TRBD2. The CDR3 has 16 amino acids. Unmatched junction bases numbered 4, after V lost 3 bases and J lost 0 bases. Looked up from germline, CDR1 is MDHEN and CDR2 is SYDVKM. CDR3 coding DNA: TGTGCCAGCAGTTTCACGGGAGGGATAGCCAAAAACATTCAGTACTTC. Protein product: CASSFTGGIAKNIQYF.